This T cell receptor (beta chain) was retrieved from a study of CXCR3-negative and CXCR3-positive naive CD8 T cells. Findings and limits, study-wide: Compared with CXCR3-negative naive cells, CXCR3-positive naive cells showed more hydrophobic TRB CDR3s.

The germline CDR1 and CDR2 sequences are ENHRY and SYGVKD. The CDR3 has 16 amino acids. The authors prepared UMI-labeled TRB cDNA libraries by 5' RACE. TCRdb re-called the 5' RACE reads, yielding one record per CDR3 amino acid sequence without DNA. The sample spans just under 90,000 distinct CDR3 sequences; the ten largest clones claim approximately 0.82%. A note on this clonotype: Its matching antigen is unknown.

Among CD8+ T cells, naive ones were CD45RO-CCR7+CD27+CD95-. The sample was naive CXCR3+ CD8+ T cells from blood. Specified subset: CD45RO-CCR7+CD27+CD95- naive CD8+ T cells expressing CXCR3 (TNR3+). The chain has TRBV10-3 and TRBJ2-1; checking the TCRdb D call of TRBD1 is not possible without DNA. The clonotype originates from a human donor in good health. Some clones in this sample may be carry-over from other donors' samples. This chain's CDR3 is CAISPGEPYSYNEQFF.